The present entry profiles one T cell receptor beta chain with its context. This specimen comes from a study of blood T cell repertoires in COVID-19. This CDR3 contains 15 residues. V dropped 0 bases and J dropped 0 bases, with 8 bases sitting between them. The V gene's germline CDR1 is WNHNN and CDR2 SYGVQD (reference sequence). Generated by immunoSEQ multiplex PCR, the TCRdb table keeps only in-frame clones and is missing some. The repertoire holds 300,000 to 450,000 clones, with about 85% as singletons. The chain joins TRBV10-1 to TRBJ1-1, with D maybe TRBD1 (5 bases). The sequencing sample was made of peripheral blood. The origin of this receptor is a woman aged 18-29 years with acute or convalescent COVID-19. The CDR3 coding sequence is TGCGCCAGCAGTGAGTCGCAGGGTATGAACACTGAAGCTTTCTTT. Protein sequence: CASSESQGMNTEAFF.